This paragraph covers one T cell receptor (beta chain) sequence. The record originates from a study of blood T cell repertoires in COVID-19. The germline CDR1 and CDR2 sequences are MNHEY and SVGAGI. The V gene lost 6 bases and the J gene lost 5 bases, with 13 bases spanning the gap. This CDR3 region has 13 residues. Under the authors' procedure: Nucleated cell number was recorded as an estimate derived from reference gene primer amplification. Sequencing used immunoSEQ multiplex PCR; TCRdb keeps in-frame clones, though not all of them. The DNA was the basis for D and trimming; V, J and clone size are from that table. In the table there are some 260,000 clones, more than 70% of which are singletons.

What was sequenced was peripheral blood. The receptor's source is a woman between 18 and 30 years old with acute or convalescent COVID-19. The V and J genes are TRBV6-5 and TRBJ2-5, with D possibly being TRBD1 (5 bases). CDR3 protein: CASRTQVVETQYF. The CDR3 bases are TGTGCCAGCAGGACACAGGTGGTGGAGACCCAGTACTTC.